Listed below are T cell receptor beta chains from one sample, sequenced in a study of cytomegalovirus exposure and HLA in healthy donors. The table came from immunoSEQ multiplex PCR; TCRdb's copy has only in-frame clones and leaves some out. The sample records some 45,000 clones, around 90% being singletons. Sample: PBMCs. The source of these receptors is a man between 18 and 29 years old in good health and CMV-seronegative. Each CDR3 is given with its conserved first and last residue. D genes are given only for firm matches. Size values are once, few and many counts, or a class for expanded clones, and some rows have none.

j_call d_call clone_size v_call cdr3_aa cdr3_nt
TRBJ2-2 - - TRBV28 CASRNTFSGSLNTGELFF TGTGCCAGCAGGAATACCTTTAGCGGATCTCTCAACACCGGGGAGCTGTTTTTT
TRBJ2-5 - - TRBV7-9 CASSLAEYQETQYF TGTGCCAGCAGCTTAGCCGAGTACCAAGAGACCCAGTACTTC
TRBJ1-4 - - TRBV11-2 CASSYRQAGREKLFF TGTGCCAGCAGCTACCGACAGGCTGGGCGTGAAAAACTGTTTTTT
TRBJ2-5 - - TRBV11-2 CASYYTHGSLREETQYF TGTGCCAGCTACTATACCCACGGCAGTTTGCGGGAAGAGACCCAGTACTTC
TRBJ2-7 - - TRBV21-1 CASSLQTGGSDYEQYF TGTGCCAGCAGCCTCCAGACAGGGGGGAGTGATTACGAGCAGTACTTC
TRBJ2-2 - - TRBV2 CASSERQGKTSTGELFF TGTGCCAGCAGTGAGCGCCAGGGTAAAACCAGCACCGGGGAGCTGTTTTTT
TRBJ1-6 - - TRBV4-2 CASSRTAGTTNSPLHF TGTGCCAGCAGCCGAACTGCAGGGACTACAAATTCACCCCTCCACTTT
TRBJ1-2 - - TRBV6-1 CASSGQPNYGYTF TGTGCCAGCAGTGGGCAACCTAACTATGGCTACACCTTC
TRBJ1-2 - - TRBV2 CANARGEENYGYTF TGTGCCAACGCCAGGGGCGAGGAAAACTATGGCTACACCTTC
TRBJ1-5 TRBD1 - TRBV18 CASSPTGQSGNQPQHF TGTGCCAGCTCACCAACGGGACAGAGTGGCAATCAGCCCCAGCATTTT
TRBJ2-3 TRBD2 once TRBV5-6 CASSLGGRGTDTQYF TGTGCCAGCAGCTTGGGAGGGAGGGGCACAGATACGCAGTATTTT
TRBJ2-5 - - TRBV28 CASSFMEVQYF TGTGCCAGCAGTTTTATGGAGGTCCAGTACTTC
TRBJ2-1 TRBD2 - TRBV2 CASSPFTSGANNEQFF TGTGCCAGCAGCCCTTTTACTAGCGGGGCAAACAATGAGCAGTTCTTC
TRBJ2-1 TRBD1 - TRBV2 CASRTTGANEQFF TGTGCCAGCAGGACTACAGGGGCCAATGAGCAGTTCTTC
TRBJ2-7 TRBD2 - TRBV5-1 CASSPAGAGGTYEQYF TGCGCCAGCAGCCCCGCTGGAGCGGGAGGGACCTACGAGCAGTACTTC
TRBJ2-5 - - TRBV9 CASSVVNQETQYF TGTGCCAGCAGCGTAGTCAACCAAGAGACCCAGTACTTC
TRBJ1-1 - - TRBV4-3 CASSQDRVRRGTNTEAFF TGCGCCAGCAGCCAAGATAGGGTAAGAAGGGGGACGAACACTGAAGCTTTCTTT
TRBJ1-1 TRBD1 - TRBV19 CASSIVKGAEAFF TGTGCCAGTAGTATAGTGAAGGGGGCGGAAGCTTTCTTT
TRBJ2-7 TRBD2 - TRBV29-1 CSVEDLDKQRGTYEQYF TGCAGCGTTGAAGATTTGGACAAACAGCGGGGGACCTACGAGCAGTACTTC
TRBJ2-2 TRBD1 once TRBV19 CASSRGPGELFF TGTGCCAGTAGCAGGGGGCCCGGGGAGCTGTTTTTT
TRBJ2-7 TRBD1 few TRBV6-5 CASNSGQRNEQYF TGTGCCAGCAATTCGGGACAGAGGAACGAGCAGTACTTC
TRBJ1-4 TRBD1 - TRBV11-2 CASSPSGGTDNEKLFF TGTGCCAGCAGCCCAAGTGGTGGGACAGATAATGAAAAACTGTTTTTT
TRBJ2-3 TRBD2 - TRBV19 CASSREGTGTDTQYF TGTGCCAGTAGTAGGGAGGGGACTGGCACAGATACGCAGTATTTT
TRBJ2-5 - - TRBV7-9 CASSLAVGGPQETQYF TGTGCCAGCAGCTTAGCGGTCGGGGGACCCCAAGAGACCCAGTACTTC
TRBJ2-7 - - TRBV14 CASSAGHAYEQYF TGTGCCAGCAGCGCGGGCCACGCGTACGAGCAGTACTTC
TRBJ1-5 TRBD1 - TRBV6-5 CASTKDRVSNQPQHF TGTGCCAGCACTAAAGACAGGGTGAGCAATCAGCCCCAGCATTTT
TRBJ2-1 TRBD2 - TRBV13 CASSFTSGRISEQFF TGTGCCAGCAGCTTTACTAGCGGGAGGATTAGTGAGCAGTTCTTC
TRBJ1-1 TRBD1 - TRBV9 CASSVTGGTEAFF TGTGCCAGCAGCGTCACAGGGGGCACTGAAGCTTTCTTT
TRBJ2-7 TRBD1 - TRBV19 CASSIDRDSPSSEQYF TGTGCCAGTAGTATCGACCGGGACAGTCCCTCGAGTGAGCAGTACTTC
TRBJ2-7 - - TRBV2 CASKTDRLSYEQYF TGTGCCAGCAAAACCGACAGGCTCTCCTACGAGCAGTACTTC
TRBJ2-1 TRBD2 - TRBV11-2 CASRGGSAYNEQFF TGTGCCAGCAGGGGGGGGTCGGCCTACAATGAGCAGTTCTTC
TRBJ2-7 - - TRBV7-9 CASSLSTSVEQYF TGTGCCAGCAGCTTAAGTACCTCGGTCGAGCAGTACTTC
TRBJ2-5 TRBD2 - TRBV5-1 CASSLGAGEGATQYF TGCGCCAGCAGCTTGGGCGCGGGAGAGGGAGCGACCCAGTACTTC